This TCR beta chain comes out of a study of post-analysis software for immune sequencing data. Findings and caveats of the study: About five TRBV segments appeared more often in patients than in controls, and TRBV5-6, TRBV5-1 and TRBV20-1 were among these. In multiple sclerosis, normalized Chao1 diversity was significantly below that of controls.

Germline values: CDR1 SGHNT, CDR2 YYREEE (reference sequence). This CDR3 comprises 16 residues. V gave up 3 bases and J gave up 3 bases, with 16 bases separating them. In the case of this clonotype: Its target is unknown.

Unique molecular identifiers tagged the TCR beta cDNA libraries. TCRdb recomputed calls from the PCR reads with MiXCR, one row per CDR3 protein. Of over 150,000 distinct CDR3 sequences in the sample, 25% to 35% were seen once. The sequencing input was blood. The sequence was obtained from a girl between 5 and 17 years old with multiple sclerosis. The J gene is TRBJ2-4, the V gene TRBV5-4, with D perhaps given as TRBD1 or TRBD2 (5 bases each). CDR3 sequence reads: CASSSGDLDGKNIQYF. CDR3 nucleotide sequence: TGTGCCAGCAGCTCCGGGGACCTAGACGGCAAAAACATTCAGTACTTC.